A single sample is the source of the 13 T cell receptor beta chains below, sequenced in a study of graft-versus-host responses after intestinal transplantation. The data were produced by immunoSEQ multiplex PCR, yet TCRdb's version contains in-frame clones alone and is incomplete. The data show about 59,000 clones, about 94% seen once. Antigens of these TCRs are unknown. The material sequenced was unstimulated CD4+ T cells sorted from spleen or lymph node cells, taken before transplant. The receptors come from a human donor who was the organ donor for an intestinal transplant.

This clone appeared once. The chain is built from TRBV4-1 and TRBJ1-2, with 7 bases matching TRBD1. The CDR3 has 16 residues. Trimming at V came to 4 bases and at J to 3 bases, leaving 11 bases not matched to a gene. CDR1 is MGHRA and CDR2 is YSYEKL in the germline V gene. CDR3 nucleotide sequence: TGCGCCAGCAGCCTAATACTTTCTACAGGGGACTATGGCTACACCTTC. This encodes CASSLILSTGDYGYTF.

The chain joins TRBV7-2 to TRBJ2-7; no definite D call. This CDR3 is built from 12 residues. Germline lookup yields CDR1 SGHTA and CDR2 FQGNSA. V lost 1 base, J lost 3 bases, and 4 bases lay in between. CDR3 protein: CASSLEVYEQYF. The CDR3 DNA follows: TGTGCCAGCAGCTTAGAGGTCTACGAGCAGTACTTC.

This sequence joins TRBV11-2 and TRBJ2-1; a possible D gene is TRBD2 (7 bases). The CDR3 has 16 amino acids. Germline V gives CDR1 SGHAT, CDR2 FQNNGV. Trimming removed 6 bases from V and 2 bases from J, with 17 bases in between. The chain's CDR3 is CASRAQGGGTYNEQFF. CDR3 coding DNA: TGTGCCAGCAGGGCTCAAGGGGGGGGGACCTACAATGAGCAGTTCTTC.

V usage is TRBV27 and J usage is TRBJ2-1; TRBD2 aligns across 7 bases. The germline gives CDR1 MNHEY, CDR2 SMNVEV (reference sequence). The J segment lost 4 bases and the V segment lost 4 bases, leaving 4 bases of the junction unmatched. This CDR3 is built from 14 residues. This CDR3 is CASSWEGTYNEQFF. CDR3 sequence (DNA): TGTGCCAGCAGTTGGGAGGGTACGTACAATGAGCAGTTCTTC.

V usage is TRBV11-2 and J usage is TRBJ1-5, with a tentative D call TRBD1 (5 bases). CDR1 is SGHAT, CDR2 FQNNGV, per germline. The length of the CDR3 is 13 residues. Trimming took off 4 bases at V and 4 bases at J, with 8 bases between the two ends. As DNA, the CDR3 is TGTGCCAGCAGCTACGGACAAAATCAGCCCCAGCATTTT. As protein: CASSYGQNQPQHF.

CDR3 DNA sequence: TGTGCCAGCAGACTAGAATCGAACACCGGGGAGCTGTTTTTT. It encodes CASRLESNTGELFF. The rearrangement joins TRBV7-3 to TRBJ2-2; possibly TRBD2 for D (5 bases). CDR3 length: 14 amino acids. V dropped 6 bases and J dropped 0 bases, with 8 bases sitting between them. Germline V gene data show CDR1 as SGHTA and CDR2 as FQGTGA.

The J gene is TRBJ2-3, the V gene TRBV15; D is unclear. Trimming cost V 0 bases and J 3 bases, with 4 bases left between them. The germline V gene encodes CDR1 LNHNV and CDR2 YYDKDF (reference sequence). The CDR3 runs 13 residues. In DNA, the CDR3 is TGTGCCACCAGCAGAGATCCGACAGATACGCAGTATTTT. It is translated as CATSRDPTDTQYF. The full variable domain, with the rest looked up from reference TRBV15 and TRBJ2-3, is DAMVIQNPRYQVTQFGKPVTLSCSQTLNHNVMYWYQQKSSQAPKLLFHYYDKDFNNEADTPDNFQSRRPNTSFCFLDIRSPGLGDTAMYLCATSRDPTDTQYFGPGTRLTVL.

This chain uses TRBV21-1 with TRBJ1-3; the table's D call of TRBD1 was not tested on the DNA. TRBV21-1 constitutes a pseudogene. The CDR3 is 17 amino acids. CDR3 DNA sequence: TGTGCCAGCAGCAAAGGGCAGGGTAAGGACTCTGGAAACACCATATATTTT. Encoded protein: CASSKGQGKDSGNTIYF.

The rearrangement uses TRBV11-2 and TRBJ1-2; 7 bases line up with TRBD1. Per the germline V gene, CDR1 is SGHAT and CDR2 is FQNNGV. This CDR3 spans 16 amino acids. V lost 5 bases to trimming and J lost 6 bases; unmatched junction nucleotides: 15. The CDR3: CASSTPTGPTKDGYTF. Here the CDR3 DNA reads TGTGCCAGCAGCACCCCGACAGGGCCCACAAAGGATGGCTACACCTTC. The variable domain in full, with the rest retrieved from reference TRBV11-2 and TRBJ1-2, is EAGVAQSPRYKIIEKRQSVAFWCNPISGHATLYWYQQILGQGPKLLIQFQNNGVVDDSQLPKDRFSAERLKGVDSTLKIQPAKLEDSAVYLCASSTPTGPTKDGYTFGSGTRLTVV.

This CDR3 is CASSEGVEQYF. The CDR3 DNA follows: TGTGCCAGCAGTGAGGGAGTTGAGCAGTACTTC. V and J are TRBV25-1 and TRBJ2-7; maybe TRBD2 (5 bases). The CDR3 sequence is 11 residues long. V lost 3 bases to trimming and J lost 7 bases, with 7 bases between them. Germline V gene lookup returns CDR1 MGHDK and CDR2 SYGVNS.

The rearrangement joins TRBV30 to TRBJ1-5, with D possibly TRBD1 on 5 matching bases. Looked up from germline, CDR1 is GTSNPN and CDR2 is SVGIG (reference sequence). CDR3 length equals 14 residues. V lost 2 bases to trimming and J lost 4 bases, with 12 bases between them. The CDR3 DNA reads TGTGCCTGGAGTAACGACAGTCCTAATCAGCCCCAGCATTTT. It yields the protein CAWSNDSPNQPQHF.

This chain connects TRBV5-1 to TRBJ2-1; tentative D call: TRBD2 (5 bases). Germline V gives CDR1 SGHRS, CDR2 YFSETQ. The CDR3 runs to 15 residues. V dropped 3 bases and J dropped 0 bases, with 10 bases sitting between them. CDR3 bases: TGCGCCAGCAGCTCAACTAGGACCTCCTACAATGAGCAGTTCTTC. This translates into CASSSTRTSYNEQFF. Full variable domain (missing parts from reference TRBV5-1 and TRBJ2-1): KAGVTQTPRYLIKTRGQQVTLSCSPISGHRSVSWYQQTPGQGLQFLFEYFSETQRNKGNFPGRFSGRQFSNSRSEMNVSTLELGDSALYLCASSSTRTSYNEQFFGPGTRLTVL.

The V call is TRBV5-1, the J call TRBJ1-1; D might be TRBD1 (6 bases). The germline V gene encodes CDR1 SGHRS and CDR2 YFSETQ. The V end lost 4 bases, the J end lost 5 bases, and 18 bases lay between the germline ends. The CDR3 is 15 residues long. The CDR3 DNA follows: TGCGCCAGCAGCCCGGGGTTAGGGGGTAAAACTGAAGCTTTCTTT. Translated: CASSPGLGGKTEAFF.